Listed here are 15 T cell receptor beta chains from one sample, sequenced in a study of blood T cell repertoires in COVID-19. The protocol was immunoSEQ multiplex PCR, while the TCRdb copy is restricted to in-frame clones and leaves out a portion. This table holds 120,000 to 150,000 clones, roughly 84% found once. Sequenced: PBMCs or T cells enriched from blood (not recorded which). All receptors come from a woman aged 50 to 60 who had been exposed to COVID-19.

J is TRBJ1-2 and V is TRBV5-4; D possibly corresponds to TRBD1 (5 bases). Germline-derived CDR1 and CDR2 are SGHNT and YYREEE (reference sequence). Trimming left V 4 bases short and J 6 bases short, with 19 bases between. The CDR3 sequence is 15 residues long. As DNA, the CDR3 is TGTGCCAGCAGCCCCTCGCCAGGGAGGTACGATGGCTACACCTTC. It encodes CASSPSPGRYDGYTF.

The chain employs TRBV19 and TRBJ1-3; no clear D gene. Germline loops: CDR1 LNHDA, CDR2 SQIVND (reference sequence). CDR3 length: 14 residues. Trimming took 7 bases from V and 0 from J, leaving 10 bases between them. The CDR3 here is CASIGLSSGNTIYF. The CDR3 DNA reads TGTGCCAGTATTGGGCTGAGCTCTGGAAACACCATATATTTT.

The chain couples TRBV10-3 to TRBJ1-1; D is possibly TRBD1 (6 bases). Germline V gene data show CDR1 as ENHRY and CDR2 as SYGVKD. V was pared by 4 bases and J by 2 bases, with 20 bases between. CDR3 size: 17 residues. This CDR3 reads CAISVFPAGAGNTEAFF. CDR3 nucleotides: TGTGCCATCAGTGTCTTTCCGGCAGGGGCCGGAAACACTGAAGCTTTCTTT.

CDR3 DNA sequence: TGTGCCAGCTCACCACCGTCGTCCCAAGAGACCCAGTACTTC. This sequence encodes CASSPPSSQETQYF. The chain links TRBV18 to TRBJ2-5; D gene ambiguous. The V end lost 0 bases, the J end lost 1 base, and 6 bases lay between the germline ends. Germline V gene sequence: CDR1 KGHSH, CDR2 LQKENI. CDR3 length equals 14 residues. Filled out from reference TRBV18 and TRBJ2-5, the complete variable domain reads NAGVMQNPRHLVRRRGQEARLRCSPMKGHSHVYWYRQLPEEGLKFMVYLQKENIIDESGMPKERFSAEFPKEGPSILRIQQVVRGDSAAYFCASSPPSSQETQYFGPGTRLLVL.

V usage is TRBV27 and J usage is TRBJ1-2; possible D gene TRBD1, 6 bases. Trimming removed 6 bases at V and 4 bases at J, with 18 bases between. Germline V gives CDR1 MNHEY, CDR2 SMNVEV (reference sequence). CDR3 length equals 15 residues. The CDR3 nucleotides are TGTGCCAGCAGCCGGTCAGGACAGTATCTCTATGGCTACACCTTC. Its protein product is CASSRSGQYLYGYTF.

This chain uses TRBV4-2 with TRBJ1-4, with 12 bases identical to TRBD1. Trimming removed 0 bases from V and 5 bases from J; junction bases left unmatched: 7. This CDR3 contains 18 residues. The germline CDR1 and CDR2 sequences are LGHNA and YNFKEQ. In DNA, the CDR3 is TGTGCCAGCAGCCAAGATTTGGGACAGGGGGCAGGGAATGAAAAACTGTTTTTT. Translating gives CASSQDLGQGAGNEKLFF.

J is TRBJ2-7 and V is TRBV2, with D perhaps TRBD2 (5 bases). The V gene's germline CDR1 is SNHLY and CDR2 FYNNEI. This CDR3 has 15 residues. V gave up 7 bases and J gave up 3 bases, with 19 bases separating them. The CDR3 region is CASTPVRFDYYEQYF. The CDR3 DNA sequence: TGTGCCAGCACCCCTGTCCGATTTGACTACTACGAGCAGTACTTC.

CDR3 in amino acids: CASRRTDNTGELFF. In nucleotides, the CDR3 is TGTGCCAGCAGGAGGACAGATAACACCGGGGAGCTGTTTTTT. The chain uses TRBV2 and TRBJ2-2; weak D call: TRBD1 (6 bases). Germline loops: CDR1 SNHLY, CDR2 FYNNEI. The CDR3 runs 14 residues. V was cut by 6 bases and J by 2 bases, with 10 bases left in between.

The CDR3 DNA reads TGCGCCAGCAGGGGTTTGTCGGGACAGGGGTCGCTCGCCTCTGGAAACACCATATATTTT. This gives the protein CASRGLSGQGSLASGNTIYF. The chain uses TRBV5-1 and TRBJ1-3; TRBD1 matches 10 bases. From germline, CDR1 is SGHRS and CDR2 YFSETQ. The V and J ends lost 5 bases and 0 bases, in that order; junction bases with no gene match: 17. The CDR3 has 20 residues.

This clone was recorded only once. V is TRBV5-1 and J is TRBJ1-2; D is ambiguous. The CDR3 totals 13 residues. Trimming removed 1 base from V and 8 bases from J, with 12 bases in between. Germline V gene data show CDR1 as SGHRS and CDR2 as YFSETQ. Here the CDR3 DNA reads TGCGCCAGCAGCTTGTACCGCGAGGGAGGCTACACCTTC. Protein sequence: CASSLYREGGYTF.

This clone was detected a few times. The genes are TRBV4-3 and TRBJ1-4; perhaps TRBD1 as D (5 bases). The CDR3 runs to 16 residues. Germline V gene data show CDR1 as LGHNA and CDR2 as YSLEER. Deletions cut 3 bases from V and 8 bases from J, with 19 bases between. The CDR3 nucleotides are TGCGCCAGCAGCCAGGATGGTGGGGGGTCCGAGGAAAAACTGTTTTTT. Translation: CASSQDGGGSEEKLFF.

The CDR3 here is CASSPSGSGHEQFF. DNA for the CDR3: TGCGCCAGCAGCCCTAGCGGGAGTGGCCATGAGCAGTTCTTC. This chain uses TRBV10-1 with TRBJ2-1; 10 positions match TRBD2. Germline V gives CDR1 WNHNN, CDR2 SYGVQD (reference sequence). V was pared by 6 bases and J by 8 bases, with 7 bases of the junction left unmatched. The CDR3 loop spans 14 amino acids.

CDR3 region: CAWSTDSTSLKQYF. CDR3 DNA: TGTGCCTGGAGTACGGACAGTACGAGCCTTAAACAGTACTTC. The chain uses TRBV30 and TRBJ2-7; possible D gene TRBD1, 6 bases. The CDR3 totals 14 residues. Germline loops: CDR1 GTSNPN, CDR2 SVGIG (reference sequence). V gave up 2 bases and J gave up 10 bases, with 21 bases separating them.

The chain employs TRBV12-3 or TRBV12-4 and TRBJ1-1; D remains unclear. Trimming took 5 bases from V and 1 from J, leaving 2 bases between them. The CDR3 length is 11 residues. CDR3 DNA sequence: TGTGCCAGCAGTCGGAACACTGAAGCTTTCTTT. It codes for CASSRNTEAFF.

The genes are TRBV5-6 and TRBJ2-3; tentative D call: TRBD2 (5 bases). This CDR3 is built from 15 residues. The V gene's germline CDR1 is SGHDT and CDR2 YYEEEE. Trimming took 1 base from V and 6 from J, leaving 15 bases between them. CDR3: CASSLYRTPRDTQYF. The CDR3 bases are TGTGCCAGCAGCTTGTATAGGACTCCGAGGGATACGCAGTATTTT.